A selection of T cell receptor beta chains follows, all from one sample in a study of shared clonotypes between healthy human individuals. Clones were sequenced by immunoSEQ multiplex PCR, and TCRdb holds only the in-frame ones, with some missing. This table holds over a million clones, roughly 97% found once. Sequenced sample: naive CD4+ T cells sorted from blood. The receptors derive from a man in his thirties or forties in good health. CDR3s include the opening cysteine and the closing phenylalanine or tryptophan. Each record gives: CDR3 DNA, CDR3 protein, clone size, D gene, V gene, J gene. A D gene is named only where the DNA matches it firmly. Clone size appears in some rows only: once, few, many, or a class for an expanded clone.

CDR3nt: TGCGCCAGCAGCCGAGCGAGGACTAGCGGATACAATGAGCAGTTCTTC; CDR3aa: CASSRARTSGYNEQFF; abundance: .; d_gene: TRBD2; v_gene: TRBV5-1; j_gene: TRBJ2-1
CDR3nt: TGTGCCAGCAGCCGAGTGGGGGTGGGGGCTCAGCCCCAGCATTTT; CDR3aa: CASSRVGVGAQPQHF; abundance: .; d_gene: .; v_gene: TRBV6-5; j_gene: TRBJ1-5
CDR3nt: TGTGCCAGCAGCCCCGGGACAGGGGGCCTCGAGCAGTACTTC; CDR3aa: CASSPGTGGLEQYF; abundance: .; d_gene: TRBD1; v_gene: TRBV11-3; j_gene: TRBJ2-7
CDR3nt: TGTGCCAGCAGTGGTTACAGGACAAACTATGGCTACACCTTC; CDR3aa: CASSGYRTNYGYTF; abundance: .; d_gene: .; v_gene: TRBV6-1; j_gene: TRBJ1-2
CDR3nt: TGTGCCAGCAGCCAGCGGGAGCTAGAAGATACGCAGTATTTT; CDR3aa: CASSQRELEDTQYF; abundance: .; d_gene: TRBD2; v_gene: TRBV7-9; j_gene: TRBJ2-3
CDR3nt: TGCAGCGTCATACAGCCGCGGGGGCGAGGCACCGGGGAGCTGTTTTTT; CDR3aa: CSVIQPRGRGTGELFF; abundance: .; d_gene: .; v_gene: TRBV29-1; j_gene: TRBJ2-2
CDR3nt: TGCGCCAGCAGCCAAGATTTGGGGGACAGGGGTACCAATGAGCAGTTCTTC; CDR3aa: CASSQDLGDRGTNEQFF; abundance: .; d_gene: TRBD1; v_gene: TRBV4-3; j_gene: TRBJ2-1
CDR3nt: TGTGCCAGCAGTTTATCGGGCGGGAGGGTTAGCACAGATACGCAGTATTTT; CDR3aa: CASSLSGGRVSTDTQYF; abundance: once; d_gene: TRBD2; v_gene: TRBV27; j_gene: TRBJ2-3
CDR3nt: TGCGCCAGCAGCTTGTTGGTCGACAACACCGGGGAGCTGTTTTTT; CDR3aa: CASSLLVDNTGELFF; abundance: .; d_gene: .; v_gene: TRBV5-1; j_gene: TRBJ2-2
CDR3nt: TGCGCCAGCAGTGAAGTAACTAGCACAGATACGCAGTATTTT; CDR3aa: CASSEVTSTDTQYF; abundance: .; d_gene: .; v_gene: TRBV10-1; j_gene: TRBJ2-3
CDR3nt: TGTGCCAGCAGTGAGGCTAGCGGAGACCAAGAGACCCAGTACTTC; CDR3aa: CASSEASGDQETQYF; abundance: .; d_gene: TRBD2; v_gene: TRBV6-1; j_gene: TRBJ2-5
CDR3nt: TGTGCCAGCAGCTTGATGGGGACAGGGGTTGGGAGCAATCAGCCCCAGCATTTT; CDR3aa: CASSLMGTGVGSNQPQHF; abundance: .; d_gene: TRBD1; v_gene: TRBV5-5; j_gene: TRBJ1-5
CDR3nt: TGTGCCGCATCCTCGGGGGCGGGCGGAAATCAGCCCCAGCATTTT; CDR3aa: CAASSGAGGNQPQHF; abundance: once; d_gene: .; v_gene: TRBV10-3; j_gene: TRBJ1-5
CDR3nt: TGTGCCAGCAGCCCGGGACAGGGATCCTACGAGCAGTACTTC; CDR3aa: CASSPGQGSYEQYF; abundance: .; d_gene: TRBD1; v_gene: TRBV28; j_gene: TRBJ2-7
CDR3nt: TGTGCCAGCAGGGGACTAGCGGATAATGAGCAGTTCTTC; CDR3aa: CASRGLADNEQFF; abundance: .; d_gene: TRBD2; v_gene: TRBV2; j_gene: TRBJ2-1
CDR3nt: TGTGCCAGCAGTTCGCCGGGACTAGCGGACGAGCAGTACTTC; CDR3aa: CASSSPGLADEQYF; abundance: .; d_gene: TRBD2; v_gene: TRBV6-5; j_gene: TRBJ2-7
CDR3nt: TGTGCCAGCAGCTTAGGGTCTAGCGGCAGCACAGATACGCAGTATTTT; CDR3aa: CASSLGSSGSTDTQYF; abundance: .; d_gene: TRBD2; v_gene: TRBV11-3; j_gene: TRBJ2-3
CDR3nt: TGTGCCATCAGTGAGTTGGGACTAGCGTCCGGGGAGCTGTTTTTT; CDR3aa: CAISELGLASGELFF; abundance: .; d_gene: TRBD2; v_gene: TRBV10-3; j_gene: TRBJ2-2
CDR3nt: TGTGCCAGCTCACCACGGTCAGCGTACTCCTACGAGCAGTACTTC; CDR3aa: CASSPRSAYSYEQYF; abundance: .; d_gene: .; v_gene: TRBV18; j_gene: TRBJ2-7
CDR3nt: TGTGCCAGCAGGGGACTAGCGGGAGGTCGTGGAGATACGCAGTATTTT; CDR3aa: CASRGLAGGRGDTQYF; abundance: .; d_gene: TRBD2; v_gene: TRBV11-2; j_gene: TRBJ2-3
CDR3nt: TGCGCCAGCAGCTTGGCTAAGGACGGGGGCCAAGAGACCCAGTACTTC; CDR3aa: CASSLAKDGGQETQYF; abundance: .; d_gene: .; v_gene: TRBV5-1; j_gene: TRBJ2-5
CDR3nt: TGCGCCAGCAGCCAACCGGAGGGCCGGTTCGAGCAGTACTTC; CDR3aa: CASSQPEGRFEQYF; abundance: .; d_gene: .; v_gene: TRBV4-1; j_gene: TRBJ2-7
CDR3nt: TGTGCCAGCAGCCGAGGAGGGGGGGACAGGGTGGACATTCAGTACTTC; CDR3aa: CASSRGGGDRVDIQYF; abundance: .; d_gene: TRBD1; v_gene: TRBV5-4; j_gene: TRBJ2-4